This T cell receptor beta chain was sequenced for a study of blood T cells in healthy people across ages. The use of a sample-barcoded 5' primer and a J-beta primer mix characterized a second PCR of about 6 to 11 cycles. TCRdb independently ran MiXCR on the 5' RACE reads; one entry per CDR3 protein. The data show some 790,000 distinct CDR3 sequences, more than 25% seen once. The CDR3 covers 15 residues. Deletions cut 1 base from V and 5 bases from J, with 13 bases between. Germline values: CDR1 LGHDT, CDR2 YNNKEL (reference sequence). Every donor gave 9.5 to 10 milliliters of peripheral blood. Total RNA amounts of at least 6 micrograms were extracted per sample.

Input material: blood. This sequence originates from a woman older than 75 in good health. The chain has TRBV3-1 and TRBJ2-3; D possibly corresponds to TRBD2 (7 bases). The DNA for the CDR3 is TGTGCCAGCAGCCAAGGCGGGGGCAGGCAAGATACGCAGTATTTT. Its protein product is CASSQGGGRQDTQYF.